This entry features one TCR beta chain sequence. These data originate in a study of graft-versus-host responses after intestinal transplantation. As for the study in general: All recipients were transplanted with multivisceral, liver-intestinal, or isolated intestinal grafts. All recipients were given anti-thymocyte globulin induction, and tacrolimus and steroids were then administered for around three years.

Germline CDR1 reads SQVTM; CDR2 reads ANQGSEA. V lost 4 bases and J lost 9; bases outside the gene matches: 11. CDR3 length equals 13 residues. Clones were read by immunoSEQ multiplex PCR, and TCRdb kept only the in-frame ones, dropping some. The table shows some 40,000 clones, with roughly 86% occurring only once. Here the sequenced sample was PBMCs, taken almost 270 days after transplant. This receptor was obtained from a human patient who received an intestinal transplant, so some T cells may come from the graft donor. The chain employs TRBV29-1 and TRBJ2-7, with 8 bases identical to TRBD1. The CDR3 region has the DNA TGCAGCGTTGGTGTCGGCAGGGGGCCTGGGCAGTACTTC. The encoded protein is CSVGVGRGPGQYF.